A single sample is the source of the 25 T cell receptor beta chains below, sequenced in a study of blood T cell repertoires in COVID-19. Assay used: immunoSEQ multiplex PCR; TCRdb lists only in-frame clones, some missing. The profile shows about 200,000 clones, around three quarters of them singletons. Sequencing was done on a sample of peripheral blood. The source is a woman between 70 and 85 years old with acute or convalescent COVID-19.

This chain uses TRBV10-3 with TRBJ1-6; 8 bases align to TRBD1. The V gene's germline CDR1 is ENHRY and CDR2 SYGVKD. CDR3 size: 14 residues. V lost 7 bases to trimming and J lost 5 bases; unmatched junction nucleotides: 4. The CDR3 DNA reads TGTGCCATCACCACGGACAGGGATAATTCACCCCTCCACTTT. Its translation is CAITTDRDNSPLHF.

The sample holds one count of this clone. V usage is TRBV9 and J usage is TRBJ1-2; D is perhaps TRBD1 (5 bases). The CDR3 loop spans 14 amino acids. The V and J ends lost 0 bases and 4 bases respectively, with 10 bases between them. Germline loops: CDR1 SGDLS, CDR2 YYNGEE. In DNA form, the CDR3 reads TGTGCCAGCAGCGTAGCAGGGTCTAGCTATGGCTACACCTTC. The encoded protein is CASSVAGSSYGYTF.

The chain links TRBV9 to TRBJ2-2, with 9 bases that match TRBD2. Germline CDR1 reads SGDLS; CDR2 reads YYNGEE. V gave up 3 bases and J gave up 8 bases; unmatched junction bases: 5. The CDR3 is 14 residues long. The CDR3 nucleotides are TGTGCCAGCAGCGCCCCTAGCGGGACGGGGGAGCTGTTTTTT. It codes for CASSAPSGTGELFF.

J is TRBJ1-2 and V is TRBV5-1, with a possible D match to TRBD1 (5 bases). CDR1 and CDR2 from the germline V gene are SGHRS and YFSETQ. This CDR3 has 15 amino acids. V was shortened by 4 bases and J by 0 bases, with 13 bases between the two germline ends. This CDR3 reads CASSATGLTNYGYTF. The CDR3 coding sequence is TGCGCCAGCAGCGCAACAGGACTAACTAACTATGGCTACACCTTC.

The CDR3 nucleotides read TGTGCCAGCAGCCGGGGACAGGGGAGCTCCACGGGGGAGCAGTACTTC. Translated, it gives CASSRGQGSSTGEQYF. The genes are TRBV6-6 and TRBJ2-7; 10 bases line up with TRBD1. This CDR3 spans 16 amino acids. V shed 6 bases, J shed 7 bases, and the junction held 15 bases outside the gene matches. CDR1 MNHNY and CDR2 SVGAGI come from the germline V gene (reference sequence).

The rearrangement links TRBV29-1 to TRBJ2-1; a possible D gene is TRBD2 (5 bases). V lost 2 bases and J lost 8, with 13 bases in between. Germline CDR1 is SQVTM and CDR2 is ANQGSEA. CDR3 length: 13 amino acids. CDR3 coding DNA: TGCAGCGTTGAATCACGGGATCAGGATGAGCAGTTCTTC. Amino acids: CSVESRDQDEQFF.

The chain combines TRBV5-4 with TRBJ2-1; 7 bases map to TRBD2. Germline V lookup: CDR1 SGHNT, CDR2 YYREEE (reference sequence). The CDR3 spans 15 residues. V lost 4 bases to trimming and J lost 1 base; unmatched junction nucleotides: 5. CDR3 nucleotides: TGTGCCAGCAGCCCAACTAGCGTGTCCTACAATGAGCAGTTCTTC. Protein product: CASSPTSVSYNEQFF.

V is TRBV11-2 and J is TRBJ2-1; possibly TRBD2 for D (5 bases). Germline V lookup: CDR1 SGHAT, CDR2 FQNNGV. V dropped 0 bases and J dropped 0 bases, with 15 bases sitting between them. The CDR3 totals 18 residues. The CDR3 DNA sequence: TGTGCCAGCAGCTTAGATCGCGGGTCTTACCTCTCCTACAATGAGCAGTTCTTC. Translated: CASSLDRGSYLSYNEQFF.

There are a few counts of this clone. J is TRBJ2-1 and V is TRBV7-3; 9 bases fit TRBD2. The V segment lost 6 bases and the J segment 2 bases; nucleotides outside the gene matches: 8. From germline, CDR1 is SGHTA and CDR2 FQGTGA. This CDR3 has 16 residues. The CDR3, as DNA: TGTGCCAGCAGTTTTGCTAGCGGGACGACCTACAATGAGCAGTTCTTC. Amino acid sequence: CASSFASGTTYNEQFF.

This rearrangement joins TRBV5-1 to TRBJ2-3; 8 bases fit TRBD2. V was pared by 0 bases and J by 1 base, with 1 base of the junction left unmatched. This CDR3 comprises 15 residues. Germline-derived CDR1 and CDR2 are SGHRS and YFSETQ. This chain's CDR3 is CASSLAGGGTDTQYF. CDR3 in DNA: TGCGCCAGCAGCTTGGCGGGAGGGGGCACAGATACGCAGTATTTT.

The rearrangement links TRBV25-1 to TRBJ2-3; a weak D match, TRBD2 (6 bases). V dropped 3 bases and J dropped 0 bases, with 13 bases sitting between them. The CDR3 sequence is 16 residues long. The V gene's germline CDR1 is MGHDK and CDR2 SYGVNS. DNA of the CDR3: TGTGCCAGCAGTGAGGGAGTAGCGGTTAGCACAGATACGCAGTATTTT. Translating it yields CASSEGVAVSTDTQYF. The full variable domain, completed using reference TRBV25-1 and TRBJ2-3, is EADIYQTPRYLVIGTGKKITLECSQTMGHDKMYWYQQDPGMELHLIHYSYGVNSTEKGDLSSESTVSRIRTEHFPLTLESARPSHTSQYLCASSEGVAVSTDTQYFGPGTRLTVL.

The V call is TRBV19, the J call TRBJ2-3, with TRBD2 matching 7 bases. The CDR3 covers 15 residues. V was pared by 5 bases and J by 6 bases, with 11 bases of the junction left unmatched. The V gene's germline CDR1 is LNHDA and CDR2 SQIVND (reference sequence). CDR3 nucleotide sequence: TGTGCCAGTAGTGGGGACTACCTAAATGAGGATACGCAGTATTTT. Its protein is CASSGDYLNEDTQYF.

Notes on this clone: The CDR3 ends on some other residue instead of the conserved phenylalanine or tryptophan, so this is likely a read error. Because the CDR3's place on the DNA is in doubt, the DNA is left out and the CDR3 is given as listed by TCRdb. The chain has TRBV29-1 and TRBJ1-1; TRBD1, the D gene given by the table, was not confirmed from the DNA. The germline V gene has CDR1 SQVTM and CDR2 ANQGSEA. The CDR3 is made up of 11 amino acids, end residues included. CDR3 protein: CSVELSGTPLL.

J is TRBJ2-3 and V is TRBV28, with 7 bases lining up with TRBD2. This CDR3 is 14 amino acids long. The germline gives CDR1 MDHEN, CDR2 SYDVKM. The V gene end was trimmed by 7 bases and the J gene end by 3 bases; junction bases not matched to a gene: 7. As DNA, the CDR3 is TGTGCCAGCACTTTCAGCGGGACGACAGATACGCAGTATTTT. It codes for CASTFSGTTDTQYF.

The chain has TRBV18 and TRBJ2-1; 12 bases align to TRBD2. The germline gives CDR1 KGHSH, CDR2 LQKENI. The CDR3 has 14 residues. The V segment lost 3 bases and the J segment 9 bases; nucleotides outside the gene matches: 3. The CDR3, as DNA: TGTGCCAGCTCACCGACTAGCGGGAGCCCTGAGCAGTTCTTC. Encoded protein: CASSPTSGSPEQFF.

Worth noting for this clone: This may be a read error: a much more frequent sequence differs by one nucleotide. The identical CDR3 is also encoded by other nucleotide sequences in the sample. V is TRBV7-8 and J is TRBJ1-2; 10 nucleotides match TRBD1. CDR1 is SGHVS and CDR2 is FQNEAQ in the germline V gene. This CDR3 spans 14 amino acids. V lost 3 bases, J lost 2 bases, and 0 bases stayed unmatched. The CDR3 region has the DNA TGTGCCAGCAGCTTGGGACAGGGGAACTATGGCTACACCTTC. Protein product: CASSLGQGNYGYTF.

This clone was observed a few times. The CDR3: CASRGLVVTGELFF. CDR3 in DNA: TGTGCCAGCAGGGGACTAGTAGTCACCGGGGAGCTGTTTTTT. The V and J genes are TRBV2 and TRBJ2-2; TRBD2 aligns across 8 bases. The germline gives CDR1 SNHLY, CDR2 FYNNEI. CDR3 length: 14 residues. The ends lost 6 bases at V and 4 bases at J; junction bases unmatched: 4.

The J gene is TRBJ2-2, the V gene TRBV27, with D perhaps TRBD2 (5 bases). Germline CDR1 MNHEY, CDR2 SMNVEV (reference sequence). The length of the CDR3 is 14 residues. V gave up 5 bases and J gave up 4 bases, with 11 bases separating them. CDR3 loop: CASSPGIFTGELFF. Here the CDR3 DNA reads TGTGCCAGCAGTCCGGGGATCTTCACCGGGGAGCTGTTTTTT.

The chain has TRBV2 and TRBJ2-7, with a tentative D call TRBD1 (5 bases). Trimming pared 4 bases from V and 0 bases from J, leaving 10 bases between. Looked up from germline, CDR1 is SNHLY and CDR2 is FYNNEI. The CDR3 totals 14 residues. CDR3 nucleotide sequence: TGTGCCAGCAGTGGGCAGGGATTCTCCTACGAGCAGTACTTC. Translation: CASSGQGFSYEQYF.

The table lists this clone with a count of one. This chain connects TRBV3-1 (or the pseudogene TRBV3-2) to TRBJ1-2; 7 bases match TRBD1. This CDR3 contains 14 residues. Germline V gene sequence: CDR1 LGHDT, CDR2 YNNKEL (reference sequence). V shed 2 bases, J shed 7 bases, and the junction held 7 bases outside the gene matches. The chain's CDR3 is CASSQRQGTGGYTF. For the CDR3, the DNA is TGTGCCAGCAGCCAACGACAGGGCACGGGTGGCTACACCTTC.

V usage is TRBV2 and J usage is TRBJ2-7; perhaps TRBD2 as D (6 bases). V lost 7 bases to trimming and J lost 7 bases, with 11 bases between them. The CDR3 is 11 residues long. Germline lookup yields CDR1 SNHLY and CDR2 FYNNEI. The CDR3 nucleotides are TGTGCCAGCAATCAGGGAGGTGAGCAGTACTTC. This sequence encodes CASNQGGEQYF. The whole variable domain, remainder taken from reference TRBV2 and TRBJ2-7, is EPEVTQTPSHQVTQMGQEVILRCVPISNHLYFYWYRQILGQKVEFLVSFYNNEISEKSEIFDDQFSVERPDGSNFTLKIRSTKLEDSAMYFCASNQGGEQYFGPGTRLTVT.

V usage is TRBV29-1 and J usage is TRBJ2-7; 10 bases are a match to TRBD2. This CDR3 region has 14 residues. V shed 5 bases and J 2 bases; nucleotides not matched to a gene: 6. CDR1 SQVTM and CDR2 ANQGSEA come from the germline V gene. The CDR3, as DNA: TGCAGCGTTACGTGGCTAGCGGGAGCCTACGAGCAGTACTTC. It is translated as CSVTWLAGAYEQYF.

The CDR3 bases are TGTGCCATCAGTGATCAGGGGGGTCAGCCCCAGCATTTT. Encoded protein: CAISDQGGQPQHF. The genes are TRBV10-3 and TRBJ1-5; 7 bases agree with TRBD1. Germline V gives CDR1 ENHRY, CDR2 SYGVKD. The length of the CDR3 is 13 residues. V lost 3 bases, J lost 6 bases, and 2 bases stayed unmatched.

The chain uses TRBV27 and TRBJ2-1, with D tentatively TRBD2 (5 bases). This CDR3 region has 14 residues. V was shortened by 8 bases and J by 6 bases, with 17 bases between the two germline ends. Per the germline V gene, CDR1 is MNHEY and CDR2 is SMNVEV (reference sequence). The CDR3 coding sequence is TGTGCCAGCCTCATCACCGCGGGCGGCAATGAGCAGTTCTTC. This encodes CASLITAGGNEQFF.

This clone showed up many times. V is TRBV4-1 and J is TRBJ2-2, with 7 positions matching TRBD1. Germline CDR1 MGHRA, CDR2 YSYEKL. The CDR3 runs to 16 residues. Unmatched junction bases numbered 8, after V lost 2 bases and J lost 5 bases. The CDR3 region is CASSQPLRQGTGELFF. CDR3 sequence (DNA): TGCGCCAGCAGCCAACCCCTACGACAGGGAACCGGGGAGCTGTTTTTT.